This T cell receptor (beta chain) came from a study of T cell repertoires in cytomegalovirus infection. This clonotype was observed at least ten times. In TCRdb, the reads were re-called with MiXCR into one record per CDR3 protein. The sample has roughly 76,000 distinct CDR3 sequences, 3.7% seen once. Germline CDR1 SGHTA, CDR2 FQGNSA. The CDR3 length is 17 residues. With V trimmed by 2 bases and J by 9 bases, 14 bases remained unmatched. The sample taken for sequencing was PBMCs. The chain combines TRBV7-2 with TRBJ1-5, with 9 bases lining up with TRBD1. The sequence derives from a human donor in good health (CMV status not recorded). Some clones in this sample may be carry-over from other donors' samples. The CDR3 region has the DNA TGTGCCAGCAGCTTAAAGTCGACAGGGGGTAATCCCTGGCCCCAGCATTTT. Its protein is CASSLKSTGGNPWPQHF.